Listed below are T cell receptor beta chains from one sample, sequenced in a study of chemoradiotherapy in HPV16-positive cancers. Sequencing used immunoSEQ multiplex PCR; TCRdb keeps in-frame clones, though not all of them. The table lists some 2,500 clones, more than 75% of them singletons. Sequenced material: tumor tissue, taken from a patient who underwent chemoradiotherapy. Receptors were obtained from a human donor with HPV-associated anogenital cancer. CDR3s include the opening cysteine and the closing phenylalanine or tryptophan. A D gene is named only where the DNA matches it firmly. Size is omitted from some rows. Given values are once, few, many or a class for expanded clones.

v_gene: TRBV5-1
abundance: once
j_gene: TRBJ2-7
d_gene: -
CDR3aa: CASSEPGENEQYF
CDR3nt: TGCGCCAGCAGCGAACCCGGGGAGAACGAGCAGTACTTC

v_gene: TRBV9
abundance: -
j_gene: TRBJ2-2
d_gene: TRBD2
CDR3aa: CASSVVPSGGLNTGELFF
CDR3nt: TGTGCCAGCAGCGTAGTTCCTAGCGGGGGCCTGAACACCGGGGAGCTGTTTTTT

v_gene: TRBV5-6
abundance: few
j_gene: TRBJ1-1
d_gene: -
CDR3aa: CASSKNTEAFF
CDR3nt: TGTGCCAGCAGTAAGAACACTGAAGCTTTCTTT

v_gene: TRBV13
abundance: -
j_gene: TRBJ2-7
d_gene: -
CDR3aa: CASSLGRAYEQYF
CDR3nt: TGTGCCAGCAGCTTGGGCCGAGCCTACGAGCAGTACTTC

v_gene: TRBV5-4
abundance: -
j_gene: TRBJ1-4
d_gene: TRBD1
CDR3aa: CASSLEGAREKLFF
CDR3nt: TGTGCCAGCAGCTTGGAGGGGGCGCGGGAAAAACTGTTTTTT

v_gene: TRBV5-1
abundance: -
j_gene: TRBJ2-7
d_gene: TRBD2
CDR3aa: CASSFQREAAYEQYF
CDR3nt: TGCGCCAGCAGCTTTCAGCGGGAGGCAGCCTACGAGCAGTACTTC

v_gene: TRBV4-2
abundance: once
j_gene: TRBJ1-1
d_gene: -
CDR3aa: CASSQAHGTGNGEAFF
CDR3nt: TGTGCCAGCAGCCAGGCCCACGGAACGGGGAACGGTGAAGCTTTCTTT

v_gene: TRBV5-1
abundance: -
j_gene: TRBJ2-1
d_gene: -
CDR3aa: CASSWLGRPGDEQFF
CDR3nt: TGCGCCAGCAGCTGGCTGGGGCGGCCAGGCGATGAGCAGTTCTTC

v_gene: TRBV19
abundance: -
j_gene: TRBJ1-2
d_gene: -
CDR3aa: CASSRTVFENYGYTF
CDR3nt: TGTGCCAGTAGTAGAACGGTCTTTGAGAACTATGGCTACACCTTC

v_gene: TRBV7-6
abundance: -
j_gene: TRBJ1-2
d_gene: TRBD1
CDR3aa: CASSFAGTGKGYTF
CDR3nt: TGTGCCAGCAGCTTTGCCGGGACAGGGAAAGGCTACACCTTC

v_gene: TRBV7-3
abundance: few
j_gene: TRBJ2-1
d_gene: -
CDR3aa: CASSLNPQLGYNEQFF
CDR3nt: TGTGCCAGCAGCTTAAACCCCCAGCTTGGCTACAATGAGCAGTTCTTC

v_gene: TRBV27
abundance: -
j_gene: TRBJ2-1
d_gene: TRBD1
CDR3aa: CASVDRGPGNEQFF
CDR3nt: TGTGCCAGCGTCGACAGGGGCCCCGGCAATGAGCAGTTCTTC

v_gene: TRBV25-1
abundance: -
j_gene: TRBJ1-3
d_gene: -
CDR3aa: CASSEGGTYSGNTIYF
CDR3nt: TGTGCCAGCAGTGAGGGGGGGACTTACTCTGGAAACACCATATATTTT

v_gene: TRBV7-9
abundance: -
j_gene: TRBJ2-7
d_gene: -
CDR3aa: CASSLSTHEQYF
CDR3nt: TGTGCCAGCAGCTTGTCGACCCACGAGCAGTACTTC

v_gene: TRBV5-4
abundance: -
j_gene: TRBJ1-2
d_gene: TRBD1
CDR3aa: CASSPRGGRGHGYTF
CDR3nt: TGTGCCAGCAGTCCGCGGGGTGGCAGGGGGCATGGCTACACCTTC

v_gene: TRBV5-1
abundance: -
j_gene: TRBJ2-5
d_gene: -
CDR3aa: CASSRSGLTEETQYF
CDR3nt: TGCGCCAGCAGCCGCTCAGGGTTAACCGAAGAGACCCAGTACTTC

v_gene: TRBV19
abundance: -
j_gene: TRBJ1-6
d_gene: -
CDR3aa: CASSNGGWRDSPLHF
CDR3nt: TGTGCCAGTAGTAACGGGGGATGGAGGGATTCACCCCTCCACTTT

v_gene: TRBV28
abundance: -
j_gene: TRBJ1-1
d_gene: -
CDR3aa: CASSLGGRVSTEAFF
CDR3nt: TGTGCCAGCAGCCTCGGCGGAAGGGTGAGCACTGAAGCTTTCTTT

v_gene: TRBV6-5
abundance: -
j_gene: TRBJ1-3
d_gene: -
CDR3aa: CASSSRLSGNTIYF
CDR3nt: TGTGCCAGCAGTTCCCGACTCTCGGGGAACACCATATATTTT

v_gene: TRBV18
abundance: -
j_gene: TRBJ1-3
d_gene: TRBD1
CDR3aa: CASSRDRAGGNTIYF
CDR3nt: TGTGCCAGCTCACGAGACAGGGCGGGTGGAAACACCATATATTTT

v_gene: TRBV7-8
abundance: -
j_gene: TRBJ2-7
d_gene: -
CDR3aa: CASSRRGTPTYEQYF
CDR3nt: TGTGCCAGCAGCCGACGAGGGACGCCTACCTACGAGCAGTACTTC

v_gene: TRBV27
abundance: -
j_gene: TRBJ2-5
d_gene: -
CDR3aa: CASSLSETQYF
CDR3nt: TGTGCCAGCAGTTTATCAGAGACCCAGTACTTC

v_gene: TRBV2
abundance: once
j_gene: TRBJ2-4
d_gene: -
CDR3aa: CASSGASEAKNIQYF
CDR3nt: TGTGCCAGCAGTGGGGCGAGCGAAGCCAAAAACATTCAGTACTTC

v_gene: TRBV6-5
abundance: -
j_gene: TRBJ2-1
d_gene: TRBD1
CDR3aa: CASSYSGGRGFNEQFF
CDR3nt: TGTGCCAGCAGTTACTCGGGCGGCAGGGGGTTCAATGAGCAGTTCTTC

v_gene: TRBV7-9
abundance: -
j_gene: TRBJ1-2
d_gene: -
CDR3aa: CASSSAGDYYGYTF
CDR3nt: TGTGCCAGCAGCTCTGCAGGGGACTACTATGGCTACACCTTC

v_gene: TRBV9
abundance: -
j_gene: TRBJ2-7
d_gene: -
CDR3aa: CASSPGTASYEQYF
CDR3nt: TGTGCCAGCAGCCCCGGGACTGCTTCCTACGAGCAGTACTTC

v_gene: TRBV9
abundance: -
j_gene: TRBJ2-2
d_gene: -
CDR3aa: CASSPRDLNTGELFF
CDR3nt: TGTGCCAGCAGCCCCCGGGACCTGAACACCGGGGAGCTGTTTTTT

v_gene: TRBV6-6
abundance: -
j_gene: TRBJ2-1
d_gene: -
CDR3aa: CASRSTGYNEQFF
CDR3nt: TGTGCCAGCAGATCCACAGGATACAATGAGCAGTTCTTC

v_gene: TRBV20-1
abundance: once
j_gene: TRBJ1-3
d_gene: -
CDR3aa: CSASNGNTIYF
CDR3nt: TGCAGTGCTAGTAATGGAAACACCATATATTTT

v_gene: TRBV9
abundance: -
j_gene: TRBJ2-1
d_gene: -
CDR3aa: CASSRRRGAPYNEQFF
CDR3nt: TGTGCCAGCAGCCGTCGGAGGGGGGCCCCCTACAATGAGCAGTTCTTC

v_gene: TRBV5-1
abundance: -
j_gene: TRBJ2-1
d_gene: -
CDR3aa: CASSLDASSYNEQFF
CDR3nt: TGCGCCAGCAGCTTGGATGCTAGTTCCTACAATGAGCAGTTCTTC

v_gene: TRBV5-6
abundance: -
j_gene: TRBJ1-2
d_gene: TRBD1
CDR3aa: CASSLAPGTGTRGYTF
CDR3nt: TGTGCCAGCAGCTTGGCCCCCGGGACAGGGACAAGAGGCTACACCTTC

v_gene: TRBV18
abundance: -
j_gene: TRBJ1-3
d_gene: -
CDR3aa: CASSPTQGVSGNTIYF
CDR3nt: TGTGCCAGCTCACCAACACAGGGAGTCTCTGGAAACACCATATATTTT

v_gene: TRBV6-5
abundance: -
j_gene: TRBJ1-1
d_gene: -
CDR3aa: CASSYGGGTAFF
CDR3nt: TGTGCCAGCAGTTACGGGGGGGGGACAGCTTTCTTT

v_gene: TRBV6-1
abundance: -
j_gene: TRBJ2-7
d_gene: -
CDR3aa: CASSESGGTEVSEQYF
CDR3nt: TGTGCCAGCAGTGAATCGGGCGGGACCGAAGTTTCCGAGCAGTACTTC

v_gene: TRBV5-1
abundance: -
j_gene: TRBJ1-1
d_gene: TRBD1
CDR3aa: CASSSELTGVHTEAFF
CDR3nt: TGCGCCAGCAGCTCAGAACTGACAGGGGTGCACACTGAAGCTTTCTTT

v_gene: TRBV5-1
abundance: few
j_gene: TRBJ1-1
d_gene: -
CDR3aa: CASSLAPGASTEAFF
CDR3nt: TGCGCCAGCAGCTTGGCTCCGGGGGCTAGCACTGAAGCTTTCTTT

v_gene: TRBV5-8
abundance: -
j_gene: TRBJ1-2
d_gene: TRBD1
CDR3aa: CASSLTGEHGYTF
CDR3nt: TGTGCCAGCAGCTTGACAGGGGAACATGGCTACACCTTC

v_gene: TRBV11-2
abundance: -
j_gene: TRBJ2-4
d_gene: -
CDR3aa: CASSSVTTLAKNIQYF
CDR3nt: TGTGCCAGCAGCTCGGTCACCACCCTGGCCAAAAACATTCAGTACTTC

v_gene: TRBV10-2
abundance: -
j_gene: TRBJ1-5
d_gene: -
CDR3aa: CASSEGGRQPQHF
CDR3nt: TGCGCCAGCAGTGAGGGGGGCAGACAGCCCCAGCATTTT

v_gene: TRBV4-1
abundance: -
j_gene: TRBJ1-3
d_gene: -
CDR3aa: CASSQDRGAGNTIYF
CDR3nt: TGCGCCAGCAGCCAAGATCGCGGAGCTGGAAACACCATATATTTT

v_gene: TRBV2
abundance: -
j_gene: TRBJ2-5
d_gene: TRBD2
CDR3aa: CASRARLAGYQETQYF
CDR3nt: TGTGCCAGCAGAGCTAGACTAGCGGGGTACCAAGAGACCCAGTACTTC

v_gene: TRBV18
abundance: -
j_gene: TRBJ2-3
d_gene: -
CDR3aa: CASSPGTGADTQYF
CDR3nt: TGTGCCAGCTCACCAGGGACGGGGGCAGATACGCAGTATTTT

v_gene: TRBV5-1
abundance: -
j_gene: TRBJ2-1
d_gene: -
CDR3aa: CASSAQGGVYNEQFF
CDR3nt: TGCGCCAGCAGCGCCCAAGGCGGGGTATACAATGAGCAGTTCTTC

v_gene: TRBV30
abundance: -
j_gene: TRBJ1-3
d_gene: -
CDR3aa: CAWSVPREALDGNTIYF
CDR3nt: TGTGCCTGGAGTGTACCGCGAGAAGCCTTGGATGGAAACACCATATATTTT

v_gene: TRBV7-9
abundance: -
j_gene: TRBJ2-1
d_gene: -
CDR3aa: CASSPDWIEINEQFF
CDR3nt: TGTGCCAGCAGCCCGGACTGGATTGAGATAAATGAGCAGTTCTTC

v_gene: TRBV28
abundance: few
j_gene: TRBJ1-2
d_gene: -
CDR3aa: CASSLAGVGYTF
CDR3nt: TGTGCCAGCAGTTTAGCCGGGGTTGGCTACACCTTC

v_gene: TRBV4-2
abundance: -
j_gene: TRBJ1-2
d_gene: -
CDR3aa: CASSQDVKGGYTF
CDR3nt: TGTGCCAGCAGCCAAGATGTAAAGGGAGGCTACACCTTC

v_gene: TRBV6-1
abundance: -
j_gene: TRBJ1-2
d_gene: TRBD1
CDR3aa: CASSDRGRDYGYTF
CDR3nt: TGTGCCAGCAGTGACAGGGGGAGGGACTATGGCTACACCTTC

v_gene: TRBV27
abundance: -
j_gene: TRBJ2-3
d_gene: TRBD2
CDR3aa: CASSFSGGATDTQYF
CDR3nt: TGTGCCAGCAGTTTTAGCGGGGGGGCCACAGATACGCAGTATTTT

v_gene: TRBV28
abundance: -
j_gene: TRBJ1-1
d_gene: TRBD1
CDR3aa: CASSLEGARTEAFF
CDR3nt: TGTGCCAGCAGTTTAGAGGGGGCGCGAACTGAAGCTTTCTTT